The T cell receptor (beta chain) under discussion was sequenced for a study of T cells in Graves' hyperthyroidism and ophthalmopathy. Regarding the study as a whole: Ophthalmopathy was predicted by the model a median of 6.5 months ahead of onset. A model of 13 V-J features distinguished ophthalmopathy from stable hyperthyroidism.

It was uncontrolled infection, other autoimmune disease, pregnancy or lactation that excluded patients. Using 9.5 to 10 ml of fresh peripheral blood, PBMCs were prepared. This clonotype was detected many times. Its specificity is not known. Regions amplified from RNA transcripts were the TCR beta CDR3 regions. HTBI primers were used for first-round RT-PCR of the TCR CDR3. A single record per CDR3 protein comes from TCRdb applying MiXCR to the multiplex PCR reads. The sample has approximately 620,000 distinct CDR3 sequences, more than 11% seen once. Trimming took off 6 bases at V and 9 bases at J, with 23 bases between the two ends. CDR3 length: 15 amino acids. CDR1 is SGHTA, CDR2 FQGTGA, per germline.

Sequenced sample: blood. The TCR originated in a woman aged 30 to 39 with Graves' hyperthyroidism that later progressed to Graves' ophthalmopathy. The V gene is TRBV7-3, the J gene TRBJ1-1; D is uncertain. CDR3 in amino acids: CASSQPRRQPTKAFF. The DNA for the CDR3 is TGTGCCAGCAGTCAACCTCGTAGGCAACCCACCAAAGCTTTCTTT.